This TCR beta chain was identified in a study of shared clonotypes between healthy human individuals. V lost 1 base to trimming and J lost 13 bases; unmatched junction nucleotides: 5. The CDR3 spans 13 residues. Germline CDR1 is SGHAT and CDR2 is FQNNGV. TCRdb's table, derived via immunoSEQ multiplex PCR, lists solely in-frame clones and lacks some. The sample shows about 2.4 million clones, roughly 93% of them seen only once. The sample comprised naive CD4+ T cells from PBMCs. Subset given: CD45RA+ positively selected. V usage is TRBV11-2 and J usage is TRBJ1-2, with 11 bases fitting TRBD1. This TCR came from a man between 18 and 35 years old in good health. Some clones in this sample may be carry-over from other donors' samples. The CDR3 nucleotides are TGTGCCAGCAGCTTAGCGGGACAGGGGGTACCCACCTTC. Protein sequence: CASSLAGQGVPTF.